This TCR beta chain stems from a study of identical twins. The CDR3 spans 12 residues. CDR1 is LGHDT and CDR2 is YNNKEL in the germline V gene (reference sequence). V shed 2 bases and J shed 2 bases, with 4 bases lying between them. MiXCR was run by TCRdb on the 5' RACE reads, yielding one entry per CDR3 protein. Of roughly 540,000 distinct CDR3 sequences in the sample, roughly a fifth are singletons; the top ten hold under 0.95%. This clonotype was counted ten times or more. The same data also went into a second study, on T cells expressing NK-cell markers. Per that study: Repertoires of TCR beta were obtained from T cells sorted as CD3+CD56+NKG2C+, CD3+CD56+NKG2C- and CD3+CD56-NKG2C+. Leadership of the CD3+CD56-NKG2C+ fraction also belonged to these clonotypes in several donors.

The gene calls are TRBV3-1 and TRBJ2-7; D ambiguous. The receptor's source is a woman aged 18-35 years in good health. Sequencing was carried out using CD4+ T cells sorted from blood. CDR3 sequence: CASSQFPYEQYF. CDR3 DNA sequence: TGTGCCAGCAGCCAATTCCCCTACGAGCAGTACTTC.